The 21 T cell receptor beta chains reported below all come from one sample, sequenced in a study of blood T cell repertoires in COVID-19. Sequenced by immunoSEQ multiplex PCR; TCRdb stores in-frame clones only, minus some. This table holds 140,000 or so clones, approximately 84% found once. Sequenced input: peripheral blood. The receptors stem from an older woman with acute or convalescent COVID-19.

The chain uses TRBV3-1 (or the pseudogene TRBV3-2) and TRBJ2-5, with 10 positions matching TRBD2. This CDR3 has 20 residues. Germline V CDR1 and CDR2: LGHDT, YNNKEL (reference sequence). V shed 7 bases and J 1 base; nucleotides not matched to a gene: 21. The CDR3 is CASTLGSGMLAGGGQETQYF. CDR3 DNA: TGTGCCAGCACCCTCGGAAGTGGAATGTTAGCGGGAGGTGGCCAAGAGACCCAGTACTTC.

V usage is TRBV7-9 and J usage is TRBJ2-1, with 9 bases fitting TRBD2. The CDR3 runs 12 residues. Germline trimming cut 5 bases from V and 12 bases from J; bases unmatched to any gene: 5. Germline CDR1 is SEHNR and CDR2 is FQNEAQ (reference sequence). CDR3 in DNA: TGTGCCAGCAGCCTAGGGGGACTAGCGCAGTTCTTC. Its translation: CASSLGGLAQFF.

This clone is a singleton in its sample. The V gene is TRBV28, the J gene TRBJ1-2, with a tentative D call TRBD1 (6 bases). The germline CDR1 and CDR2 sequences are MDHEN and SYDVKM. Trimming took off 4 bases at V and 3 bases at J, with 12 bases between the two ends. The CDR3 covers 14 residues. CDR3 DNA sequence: TGTGCCAGCAGTTCTGTGGACAGAGACTATGGCTACACCTTC. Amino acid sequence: CASSSVDRDYGYTF.

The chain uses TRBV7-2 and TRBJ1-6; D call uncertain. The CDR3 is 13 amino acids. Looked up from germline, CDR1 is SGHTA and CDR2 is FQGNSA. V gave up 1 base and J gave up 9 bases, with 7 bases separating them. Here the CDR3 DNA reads TGTGCCAGCAGCTTAGACTCGGGTTCACCCCTCCACTTT. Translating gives CASSLDSGSPLHF.

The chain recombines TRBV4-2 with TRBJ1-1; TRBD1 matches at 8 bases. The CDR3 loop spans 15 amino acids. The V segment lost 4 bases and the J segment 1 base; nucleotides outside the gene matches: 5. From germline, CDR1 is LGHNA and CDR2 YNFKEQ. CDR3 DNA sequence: TGTGCCAGCAGCCCCGAGGACAGGGCGAACACTGAAGCTTTCTTT. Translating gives CASSPEDRANTEAFF.

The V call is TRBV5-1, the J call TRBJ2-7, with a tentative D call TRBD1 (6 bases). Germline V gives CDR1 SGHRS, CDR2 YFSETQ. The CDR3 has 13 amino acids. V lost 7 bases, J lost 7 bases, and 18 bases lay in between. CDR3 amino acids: CASGALWGREQYF. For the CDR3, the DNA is TGCGCCAGCGGCGCCCTTTGGGGGCGAGAGCAGTACTTC.

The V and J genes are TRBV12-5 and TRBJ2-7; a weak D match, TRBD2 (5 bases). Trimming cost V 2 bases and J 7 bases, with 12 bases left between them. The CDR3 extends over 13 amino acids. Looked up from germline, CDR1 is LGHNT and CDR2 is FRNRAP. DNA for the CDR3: TGTGCTAGTGGTTTGTCCGGGATCTGGGAGCAGTACTTC. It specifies CASGLSGIWEQYF.

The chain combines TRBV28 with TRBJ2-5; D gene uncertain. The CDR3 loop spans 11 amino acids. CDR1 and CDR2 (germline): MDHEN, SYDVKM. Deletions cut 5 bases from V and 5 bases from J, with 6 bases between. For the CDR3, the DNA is TGTGCCAGCAGTCAGAGGGAGACCCAGTACTTC. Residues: CASSQRETQYF.

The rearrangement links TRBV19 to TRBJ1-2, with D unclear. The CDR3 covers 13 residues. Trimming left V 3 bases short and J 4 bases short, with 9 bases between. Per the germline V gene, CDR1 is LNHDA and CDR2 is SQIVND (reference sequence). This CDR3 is CASSMVQAYGYTF. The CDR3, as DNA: TGTGCCAGTAGTATGGTCCAGGCCTATGGCTACACCTTC.

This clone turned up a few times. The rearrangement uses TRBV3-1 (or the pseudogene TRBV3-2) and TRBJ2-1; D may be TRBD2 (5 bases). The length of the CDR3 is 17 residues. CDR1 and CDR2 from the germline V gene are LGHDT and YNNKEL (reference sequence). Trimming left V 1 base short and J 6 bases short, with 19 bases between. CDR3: CASSQVGGPGRGNEQFF. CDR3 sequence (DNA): TGTGCCAGCAGCCAAGTCGGCGGGCCGGGTCGGGGCAATGAGCAGTTCTTC.

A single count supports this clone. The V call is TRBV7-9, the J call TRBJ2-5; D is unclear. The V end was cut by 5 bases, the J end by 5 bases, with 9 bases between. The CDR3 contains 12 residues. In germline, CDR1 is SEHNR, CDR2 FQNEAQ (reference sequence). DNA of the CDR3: TGTGCCAGCAGCATCCTTAGCGAGACCCAGTACTTC. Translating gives CASSILSETQYF.

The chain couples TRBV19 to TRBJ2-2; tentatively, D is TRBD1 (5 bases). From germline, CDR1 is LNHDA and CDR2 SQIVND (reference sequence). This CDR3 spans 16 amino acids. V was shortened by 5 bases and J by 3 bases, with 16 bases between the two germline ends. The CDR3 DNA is TGTGCCAGTAGTTCACCAAGGGGAAAGGACACCGGGGAGCTGTTTTTT. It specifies CASSSPRGKDTGELFF.

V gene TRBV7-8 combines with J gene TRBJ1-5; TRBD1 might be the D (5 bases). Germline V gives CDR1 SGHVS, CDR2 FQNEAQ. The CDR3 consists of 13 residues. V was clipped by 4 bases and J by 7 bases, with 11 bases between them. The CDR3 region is CASSSRVRQPQHF. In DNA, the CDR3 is TGTGCCAGCAGCTCCAGGGTGAGACAGCCCCAGCATTTT.

The CDR3 DNA sequence: TGTGCCAGTAGATCGACAGGGGTATATGGCTACACCTTC. This translates into CASRSTGVYGYTF. J is TRBJ1-2 and V is TRBV19; TRBD1 matches 8 bases. J gave up 5 bases and V 6 bases, and 5 bases lay outside the gene matches. In germline, CDR1 is LNHDA, CDR2 SQIVND (reference sequence). The CDR3 contains 13 residues.

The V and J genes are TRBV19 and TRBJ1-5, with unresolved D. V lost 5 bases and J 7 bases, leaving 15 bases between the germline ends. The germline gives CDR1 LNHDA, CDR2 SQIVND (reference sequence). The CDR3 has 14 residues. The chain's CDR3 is CASSALIGAQPQHF. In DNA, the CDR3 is TGTGCCAGTAGTGCTCTGATCGGAGCCCAGCCCCAGCATTTT.

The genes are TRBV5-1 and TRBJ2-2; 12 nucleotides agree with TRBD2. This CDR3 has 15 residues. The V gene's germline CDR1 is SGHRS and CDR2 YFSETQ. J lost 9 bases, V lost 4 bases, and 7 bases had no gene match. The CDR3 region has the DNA TGCGCCAGCAGCCTAGGACTAGCGGGAAACCGGGAGCTGTTTTTT. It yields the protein CASSLGLAGNRELFF. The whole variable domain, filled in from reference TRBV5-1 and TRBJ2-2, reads KAGVTQTPRYLIKTRGQQVTLSCSPISGHRSVSWYQQTPGQGLQFLFEYFSETQRNKGNFPGRFSGRQFSNSRSEMNVSTLELGDSALYLCASSLGLAGNRELFFGEGSRLTVL.

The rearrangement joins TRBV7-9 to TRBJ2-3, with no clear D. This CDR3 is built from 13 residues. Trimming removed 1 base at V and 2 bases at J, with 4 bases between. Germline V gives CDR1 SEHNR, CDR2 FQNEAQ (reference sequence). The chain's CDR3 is CASSLDLTDTQYF. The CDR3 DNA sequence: TGTGCCAGCAGCTTAGATCTCACAGATACGCAGTATTTT.

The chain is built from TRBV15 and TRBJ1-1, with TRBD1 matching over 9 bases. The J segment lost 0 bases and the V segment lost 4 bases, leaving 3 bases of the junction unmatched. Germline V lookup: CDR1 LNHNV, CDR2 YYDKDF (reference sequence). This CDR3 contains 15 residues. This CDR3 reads CATSTDRGMNTEAFF. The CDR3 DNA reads TGTGCCACCAGCACGGACAGGGGAATGAACACTGAAGCTTTCTTT.

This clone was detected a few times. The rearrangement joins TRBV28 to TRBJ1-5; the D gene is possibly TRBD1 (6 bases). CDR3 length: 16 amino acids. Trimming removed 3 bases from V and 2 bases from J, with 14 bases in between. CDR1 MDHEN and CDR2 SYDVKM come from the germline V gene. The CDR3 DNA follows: TGTGCCAGCAGTTTGGAACGGGGGGCCCGCAATCAGCCCCAGCATTTT. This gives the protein CASSLERGARNQPQHF.

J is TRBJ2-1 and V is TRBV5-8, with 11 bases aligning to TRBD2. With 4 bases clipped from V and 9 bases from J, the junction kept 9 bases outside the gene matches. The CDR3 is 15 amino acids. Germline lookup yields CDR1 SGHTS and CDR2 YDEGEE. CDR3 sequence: CASSGLAGGYGEQFF. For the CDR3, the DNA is TGTGCCAGCAGCGGGCTAGCGGGAGGATACGGTGAGCAGTTCTTC.

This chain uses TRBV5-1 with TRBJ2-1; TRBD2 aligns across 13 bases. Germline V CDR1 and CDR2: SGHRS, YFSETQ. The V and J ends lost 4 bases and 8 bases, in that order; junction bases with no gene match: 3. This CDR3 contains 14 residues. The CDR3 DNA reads TGCGCCAGCAGCGAACTAGCGGGAGGGTATGAGCAGTTCTTC. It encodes CASSELAGGYEQFF.